This paragraph covers one T cell receptor beta chain sequence. Its antigen is still unknown. Within one base of it there is no much larger clone, and no base qualities were kept. The CDR3 numbers 16 residues from cysteine through phenylalanine. Here the CDR3 DNA is all that survives: 48 bases in frame from base 1. Via the germline V gene, CDR1 is SGHRS and CDR2 YFSETQ. Cut back by 0 bases and 2 bases, the V and J ends lie 11 bases apart. The library was built by means of 5' RACE. Sequenced using an Illumina HiSeq 2500. A second about 7 to 11 cycle PCR used a sample-barcoded 5' primer and a J-beta primer mix. Each TCR beta cDNA molecule received a unique molecular identifier from a template-switch 5' adaptor carrying 12 random nucleotides. Each sample yielded at least 2.5 million CDR3-containing paired-end reads. First-strand cDNA was synthesized from all RNA with the Mint cDNA synthesis kit, primed by a TRBC-specific oligonucleotide. All cDNA was treated with uracil-DNA glycosylase and then went through a first 18-cycle PCR with the universal primers M1SS and BC2_uni_R. Under the source paper's analysis protocol: For normalization, 1 million high-quality reads were randomly selected from each sample, with every read carrying a distinct molecular identifier. Reads sharing molecular identifiers were discarded rather than binned into consensus sequences. CDR3 identification, clonotype clustering and error correction used MiTCR with a Q25 quality threshold and the strictest error-elimination algorithm. Lower-bound total TCR beta diversity was estimated with a nonparametric unseen species model using Euler transformation. TCRdb passed the public sequencing reads through fastp at Q25 and MiXCR, retaining productive beta sequences. Rows are unified per CDR3 protein, each entry keeping the most common DNA and genes. What appears here as the V and J calls and clone size reflects TCRdb's work, not the paper's. The table for this sample lists around 900,000 distinct CDR3 sequences; about 30% of them were counted only once. The top ten clones comprise roughly 17% of the sample.

The data were taken from a study of blood T cells in healthy people across ages (dated by TCRdb to the mid-2010s). For context, the study as a whole: In model experiments, template switching captured roughly one uniquely barcoded TCR beta cDNA molecule for every two T cells. Donors of different ages were randomly distributed across sequencing lanes to avoid experimental bias. Age-related changes in TCR beta repertoire diversity were measured in the study by deep sequencing normalized with unique cDNA molecular identifiers. The donors were divided into four age groups: young (average around 17 years), middle-aged (approximately 42), aged (under 70) and long-lived (82). Two additional independent replicas of 1 million unique cDNA reads from the same blood draw were analyzed for two donors (one aged 18 to 29 and one aged 80 or older).

Systemically healthy Caucasian individuals from Russia, approximately 39 in total and aged roughly 6 to 90 years, were included as donors. Roughly 10 milliliters of peripheral blood were drawn from each donor into EDTA-treated Vacutainer tubes. Ficoll-Paque density-gradient centrifugation was used to isolate PBMCs, with at least 6.5 million obtained per sample. Total RNA, at least 5 micrograms per sample, was extracted from PBMCs with Trizol reagent. For every donor, flow cytometry on a PBMC aliquot measured the percentage of naive CD45RAhigh/CD27high T cells. Overall study results and their limits: Bulk unsorted PBMC profiling prevented conclusive comparison of naive and antigen-experienced compartments. The long-lived group showed more naive CD4+ T cells, fewer expanded clones and increased TCR diversity than the aged group, suggesting age selection. Observed TCR beta diversity per million T cells fell roughly linearly with age, and a significant reduction was already apparent by age around 39. The CMV infection status of donors was not known, potentially confounding age-related changes in expanded clonotypes. Total diversity estimates from one million sequenced T cells were considered lower bounds and underestimates. A strong correlation was found between observed TCR beta diversity and the percentage of naive T cells measured by flow cytometry.

The material sequenced was blood. The clonotype originates from an elderly woman in good health. The chain is encoded by TRBV5-1 joined to TRBJ2-2; the D gene lacks a confident call. The bases read TGCGCCAGCAGCTTGGGTGCGGCGATAAACACCGGGGAGCTGTTTTTT. This yields the protein CASSLGAAINTGELFF. Reference TRBV5-1 and TRBJ2-2 proteins supply the regions before and after the CDR3; the full variable domain is: KAGVTQTPRYLIKTRGQQVTLSCSPISGHRSVSWYQQTPGQGLQFLFEYFSETQRNKGNFPGRFSGRQFSNSRSEMNVSTLELGDSALYLCASSLGAAINTGELFFGEGSRLTVL.